One sample yielded the 13 T cell receptor beta chains listed below, sequenced in a study of PD-1 blockade in mismatch repair-deficient tumors. The method was immunoSEQ multiplex PCR; TCRdb's version includes in-frame clones alone and lacks a portion of them. Of tens of thousands of clones listed, approximately 84% are singletons. The source material was PBMCs, sampled less than 7 weeks after starting pembrolizumab. These receptors were obtained from an adult with mismatch repair-deficient cancer.

The chain recombines TRBV6-5 with TRBJ2-3, with TRBD1 as a possible D gene (5 bases). This CDR3 has 15 residues. Trimming stripped 6 bases from V and 6 bases from J, with 19 bases between. Per the germline V gene, CDR1 is MNHEY and CDR2 is SVGAGI. The CDR3 loop is CASRPPTVVEDTQYF. The CDR3 coding sequence is TGTGCCAGCAGACCGCCGACAGTCGTGGAGGATACGCAGTATTTT.

This chain connects TRBV10-3 to TRBJ1-5; 11 bases align to TRBD1. The CDR3 has 14 residues. V shed 4 bases, J shed 4 bases, and the junction held 0 bases outside the gene matches. Germline V gene lookup returns CDR1 ENHRY and CDR2 SYGVKD. CDR3 DNA sequence: TGTGCCATCAGTGGGGACAGGGGGAATCAGCCCCAGCATTTT. Protein sequence: CAISGDRGNQPQHF.

Details on this clone: One end of the junction fails to match germline, which may point to a read error. This chain uses TRBV7-7 with TRBJ2-1; tentative D call: TRBD2 (6 bases). Per germline, CDR1 SSHAT and CDR2 FNYEAQ (reference sequence). The length of the CDR3 is 14 residues. The CDR3 spells CASSPDLASNEQFF. In DNA form, the CDR3 reads TGTGCTAGCAGCCCAGACCTAGCGTCCAATGAGCAGTTCTTC.

The chain uses TRBV6-1 and TRBJ1-1, with D possibly being TRBD1 (6 bases). Germline V lookup: CDR1 MNHNS, CDR2 SASEGT. The CDR3 contains 16 residues. Trimming took off 3 bases at V and 4 bases at J, with 18 bases between the two ends. CDR3 sequence reads: CASSELGGRWATEAFF. CDR3 in DNA: TGTGCCAGCAGTGAGCTCGGGGGGCGCTGGGCCACTGAAGCTTTCTTT.

The V gene is TRBV5-5, the J gene TRBJ1-1, with D uncertain. Deletions cut 2 bases from V and 4 bases from J, with 3 bases between. The CDR3 loop spans 11 amino acids. The germline V gene encodes CDR1 SGHKS and CDR2 YYEKEE (reference sequence). The CDR3 here is CASSFGTEAFF. CDR3 DNA: TGTGCCAGCAGCTTCGGCACTGAAGCTTTCTTT.

V and J are TRBV6-1 and TRBJ2-1, with 12 positions matching TRBD2. With 3 bases clipped from V and 7 bases from J, the junction kept 1 base outside the gene matches. Germline V gives CDR1 MNHNS, CDR2 SASEGT. CDR3 length equals 14 residues. CDR3 nucleotides: TGTGCCAGCAGTGACGGGACTAGCGGGAATGAGCAGTTCTTC. Encoded protein: CASSDGTSGNEQFF.

V usage is TRBV6-5 and J usage is TRBJ2-3, with D unclear. Trimming cost V 6 bases and J 2 bases, with 15 bases left between them. Germline loops: CDR1 MNHEY, CDR2 SVGAGI. The CDR3 spans 15 residues. The CDR3 loop reads CASSYATPSTDTQYF. CDR3 DNA sequence: TGTGCCAGCAGCTATGCCACTCCATCCACAGATACGCAGTATTTT.

The sample holds a few counts of this clone. The chain joins TRBV7-9 to TRBJ2-7; D is perhaps TRBD2 (6 bases). Deletions cut 1 base from V and 5 bases from J, with 12 bases between. Germline lookup yields CDR1 SEHNR and CDR2 FQNEAQ (reference sequence). The CDR3 extends over 14 amino acids. The CDR3 reads CASSLVTGVDEQYF. The CDR3 coding sequence is TGTGCCAGCAGCTTAGTAACGGGAGTCGACGAGCAGTACTTC.

The V and J genes are TRBV7-2 and TRBJ1-5; the D gene is possibly TRBD1 (5 bases). The CDR3 covers 13 residues. The V end was cut by 2 bases, the J end by 6 bases, with 8 bases between. CDR1 is SGHTA and CDR2 is FQGNSA in the germline V gene. CDR3 nucleotides: TGTGCCAGCAGCTTAAGGGGAGGTCAGCCCCAGCATTTT. It is translated as CASSLRGGQPQHF.

The V gene is TRBV7-6, the J gene TRBJ1-1; the match to TRBD1 covers 9 bases. J lost 0 bases, V lost 5 bases, and 4 bases had no gene match. In germline, CDR1 is SGHVS, CDR2 FNYEAQ. The CDR3 length is 15 residues. In DNA form, the CDR3 reads TGTGCCAGCAGCACCGGACAGGGGCTGAACACTGAAGCTTTCTTT. It codes for CASSTGQGLNTEAFF. The variable domain in full, with the rest retrieved from reference TRBV7-6 and TRBJ1-1, is GAGVSQSPRYKVTKRGQDVALRCDPISGHVSLYWYRQALGQGPEFLTYFNYEAQQDKSGLPNDRFSAERPEGSISTLTIQRTEQRDSAMYRCASSTGQGLNTEAFFGQGTRLTVV.

The chain carries TRBV2 and TRBJ1-3, with D unclear. Looked up from germline, CDR1 is SNHLY and CDR2 is FYNNEI. This CDR3 region has 15 residues. V was trimmed by 3 bases and J by 0 bases, leaving 9 bases between them. CDR3 nucleotides: TGTGCCAGCAGTGACACCCGACTCTCTGGAAACACCATATATTTT. Its protein is CASSDTRLSGNTIYF. Combining the CDR3 with reference TRBV2 and TRBJ1-3 gives the whole variable domain EPEVTQTPSHQVTQMGQEVILRCVPISNHLYFYWYRQILGQKVEFLVSFYNNEISEKSEIFDDQFSVERPDGSNFTLKIRSTKLEDSAMYFCASSDTRLSGNTIYFGEGSWLTVV.

The chain uses TRBV6-5 and TRBJ2-3, with 10 positions matching TRBD1. V lost 6 bases and J lost 4; bases outside the gene matches: 4. Germline values: CDR1 MNHEY, CDR2 SVGAGI. The CDR3 is 14 residues long. The CDR3 loop reads CASSRQGASDTQYF. The CDR3 coding sequence is TGTGCCAGCAGCCGACAGGGGGCCTCAGATACGCAGTATTTT.

The gene calls are TRBV28 and TRBJ1-2; 9 bases line up with TRBD1. V shed 3 bases and J 3 bases; nucleotides not matched to a gene: 5. Germline loops: CDR1 MDHEN, CDR2 SYDVKM. The CDR3 runs to 15 residues. CDR3 sequence (DNA): TGTGCCAGCAGTTTTGTCGGACAGGGGTACTATGGCTACACCTTC. It specifies CASSFVGQGYYGYTF.